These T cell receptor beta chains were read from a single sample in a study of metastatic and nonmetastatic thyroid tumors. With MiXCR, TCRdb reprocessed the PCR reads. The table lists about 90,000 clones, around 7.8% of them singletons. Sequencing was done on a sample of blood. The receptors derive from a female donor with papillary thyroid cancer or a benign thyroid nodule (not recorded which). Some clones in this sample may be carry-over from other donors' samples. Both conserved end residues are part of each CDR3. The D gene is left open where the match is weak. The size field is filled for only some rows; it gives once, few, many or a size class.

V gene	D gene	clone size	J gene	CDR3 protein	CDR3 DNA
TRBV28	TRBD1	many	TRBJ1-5	CASRATGTGKGQPQHF	TGTGCCAGCAGAGCAACCGGGACAGGAAAAGGTCAGCCCCAGCATTTT
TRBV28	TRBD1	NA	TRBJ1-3	CATVPSTGAGNTIYF	TGTGCCACCGTACCATCGACAGGGGCCGGAAACACCATATATTTT
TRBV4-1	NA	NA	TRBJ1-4	CASSQYQGKRAKLFF	TGCGCCAGCAGCCAATATCAGGGTAAGCGTGCAAAACTGTTTTTT
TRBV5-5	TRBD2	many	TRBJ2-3	CASSLGASGGQDTQYF	TGTGCCAGCAGCTTGGGGGCTAGCGGGGGGCAGGATACGCAGTATTTT
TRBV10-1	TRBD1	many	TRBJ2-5	CASSADRGRSQETQYF	TGCGCCAGCAGTGCTGACAGGGGCAGATCCCAAGAGACCCAGTACTTC
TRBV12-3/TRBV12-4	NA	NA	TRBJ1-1	CASSRGNTEAFF	TGTGCCAGCAGTCGCGGGAACACTGAAGCTTTCTTT
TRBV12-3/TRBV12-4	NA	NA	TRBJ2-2	CASILTLGVTGELFF	TGTGCCAGCATTTTAACACTGGGTGTCACCGGGGAGCTGTTTTTT
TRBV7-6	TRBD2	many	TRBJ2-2	CASSLRLAGGPGELFF	TGTGCCAGCAGCCTACGACTAGCGGGGGGGCCCGGGGAGCTGTTTTTT
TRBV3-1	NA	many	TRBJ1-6	CASSLGSNSPLHF	TGTGCCAGCAGCCTTGGGTCGAATTCACCCCTCCACTTT
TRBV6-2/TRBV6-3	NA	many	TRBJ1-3	CASSTGNTIYF	TGTGCCAGCAGTACAGGAAACACCATATATTTT
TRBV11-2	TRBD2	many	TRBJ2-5	CASSPNMLAGGPGETQYF	TGTGCCAGCAGCCCAAATATGCTAGCGGGGGGGCCCGGGGAGACCCAGTACTTC
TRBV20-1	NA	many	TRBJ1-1	CSAHRITEAFF	TGCAGTGCTCACAGGATAACTGAAGCTTTCTTT
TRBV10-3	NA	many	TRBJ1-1	CAISRRTANTEAFF	TGTGCCATCAGTAGAAGGACAGCGAACACTGAAGCTTTCTTT
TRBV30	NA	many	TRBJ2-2	CAWWGNTGELFF	TGTGCCTGGTGGGGGAACACCGGGGAGCTGTTTTTT
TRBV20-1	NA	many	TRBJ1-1	CSAMGDTEAFF	TGCAGTGCGATGGGAGACACTGAAGCTTTCTTT
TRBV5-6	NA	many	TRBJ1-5	CASSTGLNQPQHF	TGTGCCAGCAGCACAGGCCTCAATCAGCCCCAGCATTTT
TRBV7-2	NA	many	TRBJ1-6	CASSLVGGKSPLHF	TGTGCCAGCAGCTTAGTGGGAGGGAAGTCACCCCTCCACTTT
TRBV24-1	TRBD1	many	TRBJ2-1	CATSDTRQGAGGQFF	TGTGCCACCAGTGATACCAGACAGGGGGCAGGGGGGCAGTTCTTC
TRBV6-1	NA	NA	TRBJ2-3	CASSDMFGTDTQYF	TGTGCCAGCAGTGACATGTTTGGCACAGATACGCAGTATTTT
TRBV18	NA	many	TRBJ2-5	CASSPRRQAQETQYF	TGTGCCAGCTCACCAAGGAGACAAGCCCAAGAGACCCAGTACTTC
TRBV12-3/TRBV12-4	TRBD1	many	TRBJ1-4	CASSRGQGGNEKLFF	TGTGCCAGCAGTCGAGGACAGGGGGGGAATGAAAAACTGTTTTTT
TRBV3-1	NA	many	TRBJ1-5	CASSLGRVQPQHF	TGTGCCAGCAGCCTTGGTAGGGTTCAGCCCCAGCATTTT
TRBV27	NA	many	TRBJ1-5	CASSFRVPGGTEDQPQHF	TGTGCCAGCAGTTTTAGGGTCCCGGGGGGGACCGAAGATCAGCCCCAGCATTTT
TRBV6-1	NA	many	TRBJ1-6	CASRPGSSYNSPLHF	TGTGCCAGCAGACCCGGTAGCTCCTATAATTCACCCCTCCACTTT
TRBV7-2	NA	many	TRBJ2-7	CASSSLRKGTTGPNYEQYF	TGTGCCAGCAGCAGCCTAAGAAAAGGGACCACGGGGCCCAACTACGAGCAGTACTTC
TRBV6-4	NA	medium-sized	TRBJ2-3	CASSERREADTQYF	TGTGCCAGCAGTGAGCGTCGGGAAGCAGATACGCAGTATTTT
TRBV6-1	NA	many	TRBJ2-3	CASSESWGRADTQYF	TGTGCCAGCAGTGAATCGTGGGGACGGGCAGATACGCAGTATTTT
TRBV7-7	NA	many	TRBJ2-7	CASSPGEGDSSHEQYF	TGTGCCAGCAGCCCAGGCGAGGGGGATTCTTCCCACGAGCAGTACTTC
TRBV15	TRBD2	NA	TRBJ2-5	CATSRQRTSGGPQETQYF	TGTGCCACCAGCAGACAAAGGACTAGCGGGGGCCCTCAAGAGACACAGTACTTC
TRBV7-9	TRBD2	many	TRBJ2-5	CASSRTGTSGGLETQYF	TGTGCCAGCAGCCGGACCGGGACTAGCGGGGGGTTGGAGACCCAGTACTTC
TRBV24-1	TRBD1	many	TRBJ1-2	CATSDIRQGDYGYTF	TGTGCCACCAGTGATATCAGACAGGGGGACTATGGCTACACCTTC
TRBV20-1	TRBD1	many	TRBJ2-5	CSARDLRQGPKETQYF	TGCAGTGCTAGAGACCTCCGACAGGGCCCCAAAGAGACCCAGTACTTC
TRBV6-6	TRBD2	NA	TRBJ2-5	CASSQEMWRPTSSQETQYF	TGTGCCAGCAGTCAGGAGATGTGGCGGCCGACTAGCAGTCAAGAGACCCAGTACTTC
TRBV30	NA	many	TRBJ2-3	CAWSDLTDTQYF	TGTGCCTGGAGTGACCTCACAGATACGCAGTATTTT
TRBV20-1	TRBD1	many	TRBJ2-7	CSASGDRVPYEQYF	TGCAGTGCTAGCGGGGACAGGGTCCCCTACGAGCAGTACTTC
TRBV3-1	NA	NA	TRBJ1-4	CASSPEGPDNEKLFF	TGTGCCAGCAGCCCCGAGGGCCCCGATAATGAAAAACTGTTTTTT
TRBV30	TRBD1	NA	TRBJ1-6	CAWNRDRGREDNSPLHF	TGTGCCTGGAACCGGGACAGGGGGCGAGAGGATAATTCACCCCTCCACTTT
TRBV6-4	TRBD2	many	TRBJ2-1	CASSILAGGGNEQFF	TGTGCCAGCAGTATACTAGCGGGGGGAGGCAATGAGCAGTTCTTC
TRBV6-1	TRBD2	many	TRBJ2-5	CASSHSGGGQETQYF	TGTGCCAGCAGTCATAGCGGGGGGGGTCAAGAGACCCAGTACTTC
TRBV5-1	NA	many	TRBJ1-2	CASSERGGYGYTF	TGCGCCAGCAGCGAAAGGGGAGGCTATGGCTACACCTTC
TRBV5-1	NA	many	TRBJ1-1	CASSLQGGGVGAFF	TGCGCCAGCAGCCTGCAGGGCGGCGGGGTGGGAGCTTTCTTT
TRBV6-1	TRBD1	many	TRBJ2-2	CASTSGTGRTGELFF	TGTGCCAGCACCTCCGGGACAGGTCGCACCGGGGAGCTGTTTTTT
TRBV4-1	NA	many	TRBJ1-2	CASSQDTDYGYTF	TGCGCCAGCAGCCAAGATACGGACTATGGCTACACCTTC
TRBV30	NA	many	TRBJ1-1	CAWSRGGLDTEAFF	TGTGCCTGGAGTCGCGGGGGGCTGGACACTGAAGCTTTCTTT
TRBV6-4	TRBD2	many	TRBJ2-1	CASSDGRLAGGGEQFF	TGTGCCAGCAGTGACGGGCGACTAGCGGGGGGAGGGGAGCAGTTCTTC
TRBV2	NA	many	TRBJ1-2	CASSVTRGYTF	TGTGCCAGCAGTGTAACTCGTGGCTACACCTTC
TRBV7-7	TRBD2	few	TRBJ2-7	CASSLRLAGSLRSYEQYF	TGTGCCAGCAGCTTACGGCTAGCGGGGAGCCTTCGCTCCTACGAGCAGTACTTC
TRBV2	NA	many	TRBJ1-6	CASSDFPGPSNSPLHF	TGTGCCAGCAGTGACTTCCCAGGGCCCTCGAATTCACCCCTCCACTTT
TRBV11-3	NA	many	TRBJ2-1	CASSFEGPSYNEQFF	TGTGCCAGCAGCTTTGAGGGGCCCTCCTACAATGAGCAGTTCTTC
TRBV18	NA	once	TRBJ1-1	CASSPHRETEAFF	TGTGCCAGCTCACCACACAGGGAGACTGAAGCTTTCTTT